This is a list of T cell receptor beta chains from one sample in a study of vaccination effects on CD4 cells after COVID-19. Using immunoSEQ multiplex PCR, the repertoire was profiled, and TCRdb retains in-frame clones only, with some absent. The sample carries tens of thousands of clones, around 72% recorded once. For these TCRs, the target antigens are not known. Sequenced here: CD4+ T cells from PBMCs cultured with HCoV-229E spike peptides, sampled before COVID-19 vaccination. These receptors were obtained from a human donor who received a COVID-19 vaccine. The conserved cysteine and the conserved F or W are not part of the CDR3 here.

V gene,J gene,CDR3 protein
TRBV18,TRBJ1-2,ASSPQFNEANYGYT
TRBV3-1/TRBV3-2,TRBJ2-7,ASTPRGGIPYEQY
TRBV6-5,TRBJ2-7,ASSYGTTRGSYEQY
TRBV3-1/TRBV3-2,TRBJ2-1,ASSQGTGVGNEQF
TRBV6-5,TRBJ1-2,ASSYLRTGNYGYT
TRBV5-1,TRBJ2-3,ASSERDRTDTQY
TRBV5-4,TRBJ2-3,ASSLSVGPTDTQY
TRBV11-2,TRBJ1-1,ASSLVAGLATEAF
TRBV6-5,TRBJ1-1,ASRRDRDLSEAF
TRBV27,TRBJ2-7,ASGYPPGTGNYEQY
TRBV19,TRBJ2-3,ASSTTYRVSTDTQY
TRBV19,TRBJ2-1,ASSMGIARDFVRGGEQF
TRBV19,TRBJ1-2,ASSNFGGAYNYGYT
TRBV5-1,TRBJ2-1,ASSLERGYNEQF
TRBV10-3,TRBJ2-2,AIRGQGALGTGELF
TRBV10-1,TRBJ2-3,ASSAGDLDTQY
TRBV5-5,TRBJ1-3,ASSWSGFSSGNTIY
TRBV27,TRBJ1-2,ASSLSSGYYGYT
TRBV19,TRBJ2-6,ASSVELGSGANVLT
TRBV5-4,TRBJ1-2,ASSLPGGGYT
TRBV14,TRBJ2-7,ASSLGLGSYEQY
TRBV6-1,TRBJ1-2,ASSERAGYT
TRBV27,TRBJ2-1,ASSLAEYNEQF
TRBV24-1,TRBJ1-1,ATSDPTGGKPEAF
TRBV28,TRBJ2-2,ASGTVNTGELF
TRBV20-1,TRBJ2-1,SASPSLRNEQF
TRBV6-1,TRBJ2-2,ASNPGGANTGELF
TRBV7-2,TRBJ1-6,ASSFLLIGLGTPLH
TRBV6-5,TRBJ2-1,ASSKTGTGNNEQF
TRBV3-1/TRBV3-2,TRBJ2-7,ASSQDLGQSSSYEQY
TRBV12-3/TRBV12-4,TRBJ2-4,ASSPHKGIQY
TRBV5-4,TRBJ2-5,ASSSPHGQGGETQY
TRBV6-4,TRBJ2-3,ASSERGSTDTQY
TRBV5-1,TRBJ2-7,ASSLEPPGEQY
TRBV29-1,TRBJ1-1,SLSDRGKTEAF
TRBV7-2,TRBJ1-1,ASSYRQPNTEAF
TRBV3-1/TRBV3-2,TRBJ2-6,ASSHGFRGAGANVLT
TRBV7-9,TRBJ2-3,ASSLAVSTDTQY
TRBV7-8,TRBJ1-1,ASSPFQNLAF
TRBV6-6,TRBJ2-1,ASSSPGTSGNNEQF
TRBV7-2,TRBJ2-3,ASSYPGPVTQY
TRBV5-1,TRBJ2-2,ASSLSETGTSPGELF
TRBV5-6,TRBJ2-7,ASSPSGLEQY
TRBV4-1,TRBJ1-5,ASSQDRVSQPQH
TRBV6-1,TRBJ2-1,ASSERDYHSEQF
TRBV19,TRBJ2-2,ASSRYGGSDTGELF
TRBV10-2,TRBJ2-1,ATSLGGTGEQF
TRBV6-5,TRBJ2-7,ASSYNLAGGFEQY
TRBV4-2,TRBJ1-1,ASSQVDRDGTEAF
TRBV27,TRBJ2-1,ASSPLLSGEQF
TRBV3-1/TRBV3-2,TRBJ2-2,ASSQGTGATGELF
TRBV18,TRBJ1-1,ASSPLNKMNTEAF
TRBV5-4,TRBJ1-2,ASSPGQRNYGYT
TRBV7-8,TRBJ2-1,ASSLVGLDLAGNNEQF
TRBV5-5,TRBJ2-7,ASAIGGLASYEQY
TRBV3-1/TRBV3-2,TRBJ2-1,ASSQGEGAGYNEQF
TRBV6-5,TRBJ1-3,ASSSGGNTIY